The 23 T cell receptor beta chains reported below all come from one sample, sequenced in a study of cytomegalovirus exposure and HLA in healthy donors. Profiled with immunoSEQ multiplex PCR; TCRdb holds only in-frame clones, not every one. The table lists fewer than 200,000 clones, about 86% of them singletons, with roughly 5.7% in the top ten. Sequencing input: PBMCs. Receptors were obtained from a woman in her 30s in good health and CMV-seronegative.

The CDR3 region has the DNA TGCGCCAGCAGCTTGGATCCAAACCAAGAGACCCAGTACTTC. It translates to CASSLDPNQETQYF. The chain joins TRBV5-1 to TRBJ2-5; no clear D gene. Trimming removed 0 bases from V and 0 bases from J, with 6 bases in between. Looked up from germline, CDR1 is SGHRS and CDR2 is YFSETQ. This CDR3 region has 14 residues.

There are a few counts of this clone. This rearrangement joins TRBV7-9 to TRBJ2-2; D not resolved. Germline CDR1 and CDR2: SEHNR and FQNEAQ (reference sequence). This CDR3 is built from 12 residues. Trimming pared 5 bases from V and 8 bases from J, leaving 9 bases between. CDR3 in amino acids: CASSASLGELFF. The CDR3 bases are TGTGCCAGCAGCGCCAGTCTAGGGGAGCTGTTTTTT.

The chain combines TRBV2 with TRBJ1-3; D unclear. The CDR3 contains 14 residues. V dropped 2 bases and J dropped 8 bases, with 13 bases sitting between them. Per the germline V gene, CDR1 is SNHLY and CDR2 is FYNNEI. This chain's CDR3 is CASSEPRQEDTIYF. For the CDR3, the DNA is TGTGCCAGCAGTGAACCCCGCCAGGAGGACACCATATATTTT.

The chain employs TRBV9 and TRBJ1-4; 9 nucleotides match TRBD1. In germline, CDR1 is SGDLS, CDR2 YYNGEE. The V and J ends lost 0 bases and 6 bases, in that order; junction bases with no gene match: 3. The CDR3 is made up of 15 amino acids. The CDR3 sequence: CASSVDRTGDEKLFF. As DNA, the CDR3 is TGTGCCAGCAGCGTAGATAGGACAGGGGATGAAAAACTGTTTTTT. Full variable domain (rest looked up from reference TRBV9 and TRBJ1-4): DSGVTQTPKHLITATGQRVTLRCSPRSGDLSVYWYQQSLDQGLQFLIQYYNGEERAKGNILERFSAQQFPDLHSELNLSSLELGDSALYFCASSVDRTGDEKLFFGSGTQLSVL.

The chain has TRBV4-3 and TRBJ2-6; D not resolved. Germline values: CDR1 LGHNA, CDR2 YSLEER. CDR3 length: 15 residues. Trimming stripped 4 bases from V and 1 base from J, with 8 bases between. The CDR3: CASSPTRSGANVLTF. CDR3 sequence (DNA): TGCGCCAGCAGCCCAACCCGATCTGGGGCCAACGTCCTGACTTTC.

The genes are TRBV19 and TRBJ1-5, with D unclear. Between the trimmed V and J ends, which lost 1 base and 6 bases, there was a span of 10 bases. CDR1 and CDR2 from the germline V gene are LNHDA and SQIVND (reference sequence). The CDR3 covers 14 residues. For the CDR3, the DNA is TGTGCCAGTAGTATAGGCCAGTCGGTTCAGCCCCAGCATTTT. It translates to CASSIGQSVQPQHF.

This rearrangement joins TRBV5-1 to TRBJ2-2; 7 bases align to TRBD1. The trim removed 2 bases at V and 7 bases at J, leaving 5 bases unmatched. The CDR3 extends over 14 amino acids. Germline V gene sequence: CDR1 SGHRS, CDR2 YFSETQ. The CDR3 sequence is CASSFDRVDGELFF. As DNA, the CDR3 is TGCGCCAGCAGCTTCGACAGGGTCGACGGGGAGCTGTTTTTT.

This chain joins TRBV5-1 and TRBJ2-7; TRBD1 matches at 7 bases. This CDR3 comprises 12 residues. The V and J ends lost 7 bases and 2 bases, in that order; junction bases with no gene match: 3. The V gene's germline CDR1 is SGHRS and CDR2 YFSETQ. The CDR3 protein is CASRQGPYEQYF. The CDR3 DNA follows: TGCGCCAGCCGACAGGGCCCCTACGAGCAGTACTTC.

The chain links TRBV30 to TRBJ1-2; no definite D call. The length of the CDR3 is 13 residues. Trimming removed 4 bases at V and 4 bases at J, with 13 bases between. In germline, CDR1 is GTSNPN, CDR2 SVGIG (reference sequence). CDR3 loop: CAWTSGAIYGYTF. The CDR3 DNA reads TGTGCCTGGACGTCCGGAGCTATCTATGGCTACACCTTC.

In its sample, this clone was seen a few times. The chain combines TRBV6-5 with TRBJ2-1, with D unclear. The V end was cut by 0 bases, the J end by 6 bases, with 6 bases between. The length of the CDR3 is 13 residues. Germline V gives CDR1 MNHEY, CDR2 SVGAGI. This chain's CDR3 is CASSYSRVNEQFF. CDR3 coding DNA: TGTGCCAGCAGTTACTCTAGAGTCAATGAGCAGTTCTTC.

This chain joins TRBV2 and TRBJ1-2; the D is unclear. Germline lookup yields CDR1 SNHLY and CDR2 FYNNEI. Trimming removed 4 bases at V and 5 bases at J, with 8 bases between. This CDR3 has 12 amino acids. The CDR3 sequence: CASSGQIYGYTF. The CDR3 DNA is TGTGCCAGCAGTGGACAAATATATGGCTACACCTTC.

This chain joins TRBV15 and TRBJ2-2; unclear D gene. Germline V CDR1 and CDR2: LNHNV, YYDKDF (reference sequence). The V and J ends lost 6 bases and 0 bases respectively, with 14 bases between them. The CDR3 totals 16 residues. In nucleotides, the CDR3 is TGTGCCACCAGGGAGTTCGGCCGAACGAACACCGGGGAGCTGTTTTTT. Translated, it gives CATREFGRTNTGELFF.

V gene TRBV10-3 combines with J gene TRBJ2-7; TRBD2 matches 11 bases. CDR3 length equals 14 residues. V shed 10 bases and J 7 bases; nucleotides not matched to a gene: 12. Per germline, CDR1 ENHRY and CDR2 SYGVKD. CDR3 protein: CATISGRGSMEQYF. CDR3 sequence (DNA): TGTGCCACCATTAGCGGGAGGGGGTCTATGGAGCAGTACTTC.

The V gene is TRBV6-4, the J gene TRBJ2-1; TRBD2 is a possible D gene (5 bases). V was trimmed by 6 bases and J by 7 bases, leaving 19 bases between them. The CDR3 is made up of 15 amino acids. Germline V gene sequence: CDR1 MRHNA, CDR2 SNTAGT. CDR3 bases: TGTGCCAGCAGCGGAGACTATCGAGGTCTTAATGAGCAGTTCTTC. This gives the protein CASSGDYRGLNEQFF.

The chain links TRBV9 to TRBJ1-2; a weak D match, TRBD1 (6 bases). CDR3 length: 15 residues. V was cut by 5 bases and J by 1 base, with 15 bases left in between. In germline, CDR1 is SGDLS, CDR2 YYNGEE. As DNA, the CDR3 is TGTGCCAGCAGTAAGGGGGGAGTTCTTAACTATGGCTACACCTTC. It is translated as CASSKGGVLNYGYTF. Full variable domain (remainder filled in from reference TRBV9 and TRBJ1-2): DSGVTQTPKHLITATGQRVTLRCSPRSGDLSVYWYQQSLDQGLQFLIQYYNGEERAKGNILERFSAQQFPDLHSELNLSSLELGDSALYFCASSKGGVLNYGYTFGSGTRLTVV.

CDR3 in DNA: TGTGCCAGCAGCGCGGGGGGACGGTCACCCCTCCACTTT. This encodes CASSAGGRSPLHF. J is TRBJ1-6 and V is TRBV9, with a tentative D call TRBD1 (5 bases). In germline, CDR1 is SGDLS, CDR2 YYNGEE. The V and J ends lost 3 bases and 10 bases respectively, with 11 bases between them. CDR3 size: 13 residues.

This clone came up a few times. The rearrangement uses TRBV7-2 and TRBJ1-5; no reliable D call. CDR1 is SGHTA and CDR2 is FQGNSA in the germline V gene. The V gene lost 0 bases and the J gene lost 5 bases, with 8 bases spanning the gap. The CDR3 runs to 14 residues. The CDR3 bases are TGTGCCAGCAGCTTAGCGTCGGCTGATCAGCCCCAGCATTTT. Its translation is CASSLASADQPQHF.

The gene calls are TRBV9 and TRBJ1-3; 8 bases are shared with TRBD1. This CDR3 spans 17 amino acids. Unmatched junction bases numbered 5, after V lost 0 bases and J lost 0 bases. CDR1 is SGDLS and CDR2 is YYNGEE in the germline V gene. The CDR3 reads CASSVAGQASSGNTIYF. CDR3 nucleotide sequence: TGTGCCAGCAGCGTAGCGGGACAGGCCAGCTCTGGAAACACCATATATTTT.

The chain combines TRBV28 with TRBJ1-5; D is ambiguous. Germline CDR1 MDHEN, CDR2 SYDVKM. The ends were cut back, 5 bases at V and 0 bases at J, with 8 bases in the middle. The CDR3 is made up of 14 amino acids. The CDR3 loop is CASSRQFSNQPQHF. The DNA of the CDR3 is TGTGCCAGCAGTCGTCAGTTTAGCAATCAGCCCCAGCATTTT.

The rearrangement joins TRBV11-2 to TRBJ2-7; D remains unclear. The CDR3 runs 13 residues. V gave up 1 base and J gave up 4 bases, with 8 bases separating them. Per germline, CDR1 SGHAT and CDR2 FQNNGV. The CDR3 loop reads CASSLGLDYEQYF. The CDR3 DNA follows: TGTGCCAGCAGCTTAGGGCTCGATTACGAGCAGTACTTC.

V and J are TRBV27 and TRBJ1-1; unclear D gene. The CDR3 extends over 13 amino acids. Trimming pared 3 bases from V and 5 bases from J, leaving 10 bases between. Germline CDR1 MNHEY, CDR2 SMNVEV (reference sequence). This CDR3 is CASSLGRGTEAFF. As DNA, the CDR3 is TGTGCCAGCAGTTTGGGGAGAGGGACTGAAGCTTTCTTT.

The gene calls are TRBV29-1 and TRBJ2-7, with 8 bases identical to TRBD2. CDR1 and CDR2 from the germline V gene are SQVTM and ANQGSEA. This CDR3 is built from 16 residues. V gave up 7 bases and J gave up 3 bases; unmatched junction bases: 17. The CDR3, as DNA: TGCAGCGCCGCGGGAGGCTCGCGTGGGGTCTTCTACGAGCAGTACTTC. As protein: CSAAGGSRGVFYEQYF.

The chain carries TRBV18 and TRBJ1-1, with D maybe TRBD1 (5 bases). Germline V CDR1 and CDR2: KGHSH, LQKENI. There are 14 residues in the CDR3. V shed 3 bases and J shed 5 bases, with 13 bases lying between them. CDR3 bases: TGTGCCAGCTCACCTCTTGATTCAGGGACTGAAGCTTTCTTT. Amino acids: CASSPLDSGTEAFF.